Listed here are 9 T cell receptor beta chains from one sample, sequenced in a study of T cells expressing NK-cell markers. TCRdb re-called the 5' RACE reads and gives one entry per CDR3 protein, without DNA. The table lists around 280,000 distinct CDR3 sequences. Material: blood T cells: a sorted CD56 or NKG2C T cell subset, CD4+ or CD8+ T cells, or bulk PBMC T cells (not recorded which). Receptors were obtained from a man between 18 and 29 years old in good health.

The chain carries TRBV6-6 and TRBJ1-5; absent DNA, TCRdb's TRBD1 call cannot be checked. Looked up from germline, CDR1 is MNHNY and CDR2 is SVGAGI (reference sequence). This CDR3 region has 12 residues. The CDR3 protein is CASCRGDQPQHF.

This chain connects TRBV5-1 to TRBJ2-7; with no DNA, the TCRdb D assignment of TRBD2 cannot be verified. The CDR3 runs 16 residues. Germline lookup yields CDR1 SGHRS and CDR2 YFSETQ. The CDR3 reads CASSFSIKAPIYEQYF.

The chain employs TRBV12-2 and TRBJ2-7; TCRdb reports TRBD2, a call that lacks DNA to check it against. TRBV12-2 is an annotated pseudogene. CDR3 length equals 17 residues. CDR3 loop: CASRLLTPPFEVYEQYF.

The V gene is TRBV20-1, the J gene TRBJ2-1. CDR3 length: 14 amino acids. The germline V gene has CDR1 DFQATT and CDR2 SNEGSKA (reference sequence). The CDR3 spells CSARTGASYNEQFF.

The chain combines TRBV11-3 with TRBJ2-1; TCRdb returns TRBD2, unconfirmable since there is no DNA. Germline CDR1 reads SGHNT; CDR2 reads YENEEA. There are 17 residues in the CDR3. The CDR3 region is CASSLVFSGGGEDEQFF. The whole variable domain, remainder taken from reference TRBV11-3 and TRBJ2-1, is EAGVVQSPRYKIIEKKQPVAFWCNPISGHNTLYWYLQNLGQGPELLIRYENEEAVDDSQLPKDRFSAERLKGVDSTLKIQPAELGDSAVYLCASSLVFSGGGEDEQFFGPGTRLTVL.

The rearrangement joins TRBV28 to TRBJ2-7; the D call of TRBD1 rests on TCRdb alone, since no DNA is present to check it. Germline CDR1 is MDHEN and CDR2 is SYDVKM. The CDR3 has 13 amino acids. The CDR3 sequence: CASTGTGGYEQYF.

The rearrangement links TRBV4-2 to TRBJ2-1; there is no DNA to check the TCRdb D call of TRBD2. CDR3 length: 18 residues. Per germline, CDR1 LGHNA and CDR2 YNFKEQ. CDR3 loop: CASSQLLLAGDHYNEQFF.

The chain uses TRBV12-3 or TRBV12-4 and TRBJ2-7; TCRdb gives TRBD1 as the D gene, but with no DNA this cannot be confirmed. There are 13 residues in the CDR3. CDR3 loop: CASSLSRGGAQYF.

V and J are TRBV28 and TRBJ1-4; TCRdb reports TRBD1, a call that lacks DNA to check it against. The length of the CDR3 is 15 residues. CDR1 MDHEN and CDR2 SYDVKM come from the germline V gene. The CDR3 is CASSLWAGGSEKLFF. Full variable domain (remainder filled in from reference TRBV28 and TRBJ1-4): DVKVTQSSRYLVKRTGEKVFLECVQDMDHENMFWYRQDPGLGLRLIYFSYDVKMKEKGDIPEGYSVSREKKERFSLILESASTNQTSMYLCASSLWAGGSEKLFFGSGTQLSVL.